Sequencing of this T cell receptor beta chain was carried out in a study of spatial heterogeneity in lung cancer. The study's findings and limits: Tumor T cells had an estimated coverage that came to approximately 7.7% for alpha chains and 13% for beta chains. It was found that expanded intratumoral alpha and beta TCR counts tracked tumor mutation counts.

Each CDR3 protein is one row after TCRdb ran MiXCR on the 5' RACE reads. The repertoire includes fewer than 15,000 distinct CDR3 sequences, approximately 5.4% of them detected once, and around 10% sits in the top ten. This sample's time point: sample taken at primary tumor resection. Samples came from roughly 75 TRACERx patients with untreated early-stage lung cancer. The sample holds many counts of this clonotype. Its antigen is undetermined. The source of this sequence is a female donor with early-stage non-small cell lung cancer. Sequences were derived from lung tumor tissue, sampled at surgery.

The CDR3 loop reads CASSFDLYEQYF. DNA of the CDR3: TGTGCCAGCAGTTTCGACCTTTACGAGCAGTACTTC. The chain uses TRBV28 and TRBJ2-7; D gene unclear. Germline V gene sequence: CDR1 MDHEN, CDR2 SYDVKM. The V and J ends lost 3 bases and 4 bases respectively, with 7 bases between them. This CDR3 region has 12 residues.